This T cell receptor (beta chain) was obtained from a study of tumor-infiltrating lymphocytes in primary liver carcinoma. For the study at large: These patients were men and women whose ages were 30 to 69 years. There were roughly 3.5 to 8 million productive TCRbeta reads per sample, a yield similar across tissue types. Whole-study results and caveats: Among top clones, only about 7.5-24% appeared in all five tumor regions.

Co-extracted RNA and DNA came from roughly 20-30 mg of unsorted bulk tissue. Each participant had primary liver carcinoma, and surgical resection was the treatment. A primer matching the constant region was used to make TCR beta cDNA from 500 to 600 ng of total RNA. Sequencing libraries for TCR beta derived from three nested multiplex PCR rounds that used slightly modified ARM-PCR. Each of the first two PCR rounds ran approximately 11 cycles with TRBV1-TRBV30 forward and C-beta reverse primers. TCRdb itself ran the multiplex PCR reads through MiXCR, one entry per CDR3 protein. The sample records roughly 190,000 distinct CDR3 sequences, approximately 86% being singletons. Germline lookup yields CDR1 SQVTM and CDR2 ANQGSEA. The CDR3 contains 12 residues. Turning to this clonotype: The antigen remains undetermined. A junction boundary mismatches the germline segment, possibly from a read error.

Source material: tumor tissue from primary liver carcinoma. The chain employs TRBV29-1 and TRBJ2-5, with D maybe TRBD2 (6 bases). The sequence was collected from a man aged 35-49 years with primary liver carcinoma and hepatitis B virus infection. CDR3 loop: CNVDMAGETQYF. DNA for the CDR3: TGCAACGTTGACATGGCGGGGGAGACCCAGTACTTC. The full variable domain, in which reference TRBV29-1 and TRBJ2-5 provide the parts outside the CDR3, is SAVISQKPSRDICQRGTSLTIQCQVDSQVTMMFWYRQQPGQSLTLIATANQGSEATYESGFVIDKFPISRPNLTFSTLTVSNMSPEDSSIYLCNVDMAGETQYFGPGTRLLVL.